The sequence of this T cell receptor beta chain was determined in a study of blood T cell repertoires in COVID-19. Original processing notes: Reference gene primer amplification gave nucleated cell count estimates. Generated by immunoSEQ multiplex PCR, the TCRdb table keeps only in-frame clones and is missing some. D and trimming come from the DNA, and the V and J calls and clone size come from that table. The sample consists of approximately 200,000 clones, roughly 80% of them appearing once. The junction had 3 bases not matched to a gene; V was cut back by 0 bases and J by 3 bases. The CDR3 covers 15 residues. The germline CDR1 and CDR2 sequences are SGHRS and YFSETQ.

The clonotype comes from a woman aged 40-49 years with acute COVID-19. The rearrangement joins TRBV5-1 to TRBJ2-5, with 9 bases that match TRBD2. Sequencing used PBMCs or T cells enriched from blood (not recorded which). The CDR3: CASSLAAGGKETQYF. CDR3 DNA: TGCGCCAGCAGCTTGGCGGCGGGAGGGAAAGAGACCCAGTACTTC. The full variable domain, with the rest looked up from reference TRBV5-1 and TRBJ2-5, is KAGVTQTPRYLIKTRGQQVTLSCSPISGHRSVSWYQQTPGQGLQFLFEYFSETQRNKGNFPGRFSGRQFSNSRSEMNVSTLELGDSALYLCASSLAAGGKETQYFGPGTRLLVL.